A single TCR beta chain is shown here with its context. The sample is drawn from a study of T cells in Graves' hyperthyroidism and ophthalmopathy. Researchers amplified the TCR beta CDR3 regions from RNA transcripts. The HTBI primer set drove a first-round RT-PCR of the TCR CDR3. In TCRdb, the multiplex PCR reads were re-called with MiXCR into one record per CDR3 protein. The table records hundreds of thousands of distinct CDR3 sequences, less than 25% of them present only once. The TCR was taken from a man aged 25-40 years with Graves' ophthalmopathy. The sequencing input was blood.

The CDR3: CASRGPSSGSSYEQYF. CDR3 coding DNA: TGTGCCAGCAGGGGCCCCTCTAGCGGCTCCTCCTACGAGCAGTACTTC. The V and J genes are TRBV27 and TRBJ2-7; TRBD2 aligns across 7 bases. CDR3 length: 16 amino acids. Germline CDR1 reads MNHEY; CDR2 reads SMNVEV (reference sequence). Trimming at V came to 6 bases and at J to 0 bases, leaving 11 bases not matched to a gene.